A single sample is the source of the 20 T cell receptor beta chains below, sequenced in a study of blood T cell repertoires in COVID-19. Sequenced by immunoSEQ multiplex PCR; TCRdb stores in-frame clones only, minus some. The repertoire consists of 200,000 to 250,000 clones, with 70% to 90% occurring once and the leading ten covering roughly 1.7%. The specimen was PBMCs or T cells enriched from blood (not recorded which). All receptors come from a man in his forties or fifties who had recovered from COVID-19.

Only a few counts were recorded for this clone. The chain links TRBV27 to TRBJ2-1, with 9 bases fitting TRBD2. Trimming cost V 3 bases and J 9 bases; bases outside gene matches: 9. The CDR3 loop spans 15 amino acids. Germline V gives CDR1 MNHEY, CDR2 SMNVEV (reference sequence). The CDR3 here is CASSFAREGRSEQFF. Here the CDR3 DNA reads TGTGCCAGCAGTTTTGCGCGGGAGGGCCGTAGTGAGCAGTTCTTC.

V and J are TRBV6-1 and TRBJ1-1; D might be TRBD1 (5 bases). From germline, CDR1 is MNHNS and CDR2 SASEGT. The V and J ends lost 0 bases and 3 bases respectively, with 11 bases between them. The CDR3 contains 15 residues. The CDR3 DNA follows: TGTGCCAGCAGTGAAGCGCTGCAGGGCTACACTGAAGCTTTCTTT. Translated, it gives CASSEALQGYTEAFF.

CDR3 in amino acids: CASSLPGTGGTEAFF. Here the CDR3 DNA reads TGTGCCAGCAGCCTCCCCGGGACAGGGGGCACTGAAGCTTTCTTT. The chain employs TRBV5-6 and TRBJ1-1, with 11 bases aligning to TRBD1. This CDR3 is 15 amino acids long. Looked up from germline, CDR1 is SGHDT and CDR2 is YYEEEE. The junction had 6 bases not matched to a gene; V was cut back by 4 bases and J by 4 bases.

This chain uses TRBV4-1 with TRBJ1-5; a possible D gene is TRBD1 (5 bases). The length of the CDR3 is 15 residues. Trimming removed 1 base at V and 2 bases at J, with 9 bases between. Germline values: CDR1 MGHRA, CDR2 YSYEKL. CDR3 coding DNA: TGCGCCAGCAGCCAAGTTGGAGGGGGCAATCAGCCCCAGCATTTT. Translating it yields CASSQVGGGNQPQHF.

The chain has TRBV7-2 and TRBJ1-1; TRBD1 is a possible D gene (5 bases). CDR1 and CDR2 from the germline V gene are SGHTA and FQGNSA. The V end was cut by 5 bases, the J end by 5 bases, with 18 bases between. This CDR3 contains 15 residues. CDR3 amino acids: CASSLVGGSETEAFF. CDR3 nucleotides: TGTGCCAGCAGCCTTGTCGGGGGGAGTGAGACTGAAGCTTTCTTT.

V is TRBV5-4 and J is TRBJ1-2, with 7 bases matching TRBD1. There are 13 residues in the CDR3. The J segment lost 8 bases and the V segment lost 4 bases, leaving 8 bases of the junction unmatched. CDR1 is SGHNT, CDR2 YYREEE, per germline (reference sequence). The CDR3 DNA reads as TGTGCCAGCAGCCCAACAGGGGTGCGGGGCTACACCTTC. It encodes CASSPTGVRGYTF.

CDR3 DNA sequence: TGTGCCAGCAGCTTGCAGGGATCCTATGGCTACACCTTC. It codes for CASSLQGSYGYTF. The rearrangement joins TRBV5-8 to TRBJ1-2, with D possibly TRBD1 on 5 matching bases. Germline CDR1 reads SGHTS; CDR2 reads YDEGEE. This CDR3 is built from 13 residues. V was trimmed by 1 base and J by 4 bases, leaving 8 bases between them.

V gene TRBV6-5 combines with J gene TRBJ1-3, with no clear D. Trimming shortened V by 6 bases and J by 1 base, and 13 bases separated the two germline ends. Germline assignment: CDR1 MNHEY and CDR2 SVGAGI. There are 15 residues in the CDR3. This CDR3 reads CASRPHSNSGNTIYF. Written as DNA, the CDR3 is TGTGCCAGCAGGCCCCACAGTAATTCTGGAAACACCATATATTTT.

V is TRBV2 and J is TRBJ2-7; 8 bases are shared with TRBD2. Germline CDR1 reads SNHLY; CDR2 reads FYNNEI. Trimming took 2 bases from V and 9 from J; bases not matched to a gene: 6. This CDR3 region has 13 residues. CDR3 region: CASSESREVVQYF. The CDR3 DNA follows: TGTGCCAGCAGTGAATCGCGGGAGGTAGTGCAGTACTTC.

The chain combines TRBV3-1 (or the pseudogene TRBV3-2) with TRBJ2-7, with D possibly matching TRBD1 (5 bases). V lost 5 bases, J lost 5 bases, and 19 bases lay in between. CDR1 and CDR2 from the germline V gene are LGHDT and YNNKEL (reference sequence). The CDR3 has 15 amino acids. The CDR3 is CASSKGHLQEHEQYF. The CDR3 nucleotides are TGTGCCAGCAGCAAAGGACACCTACAAGAACACGAGCAGTACTTC.

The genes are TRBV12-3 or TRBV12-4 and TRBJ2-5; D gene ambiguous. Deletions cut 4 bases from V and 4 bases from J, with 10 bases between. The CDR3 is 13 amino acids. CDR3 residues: CASSSRLGETQYF. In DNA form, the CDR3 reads TGTGCCAGCAGTTCGAGACTCGGAGAGACCCAGTACTTC.

The CDR3 protein is CASSQLLGRGAYNEQFF. CDR3 sequence (DNA): TGTGCCAGCAGCCAGCTATTGGGGAGAGGAGCCTACAATGAGCAGTTCTTC. V and J are TRBV3-1 (or the pseudogene TRBV3-2) and TRBJ2-1, with TRBD2 as a possible D gene (5 bases). The CDR3 has 17 amino acids. V lost 3 bases, J lost 2 bases, and 17 bases lay in between. Germline-derived CDR1 and CDR2 are LGHDT and YNNKEL (reference sequence).

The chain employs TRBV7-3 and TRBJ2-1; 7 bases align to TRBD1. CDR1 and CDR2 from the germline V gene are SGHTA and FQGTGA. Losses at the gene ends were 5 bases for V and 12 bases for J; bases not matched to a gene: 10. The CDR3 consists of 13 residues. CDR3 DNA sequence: TGTGCCAGCAGCATCCAACAGGGGACGGGGCAGTTCTTC. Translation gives CASSIQQGTGQFF.

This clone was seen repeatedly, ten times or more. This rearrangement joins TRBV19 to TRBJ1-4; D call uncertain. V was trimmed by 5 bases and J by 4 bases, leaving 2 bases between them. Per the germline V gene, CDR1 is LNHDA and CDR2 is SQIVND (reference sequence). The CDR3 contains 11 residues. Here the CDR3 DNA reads TGTGCCAGTAGTCTTAATGAAAAACTGTTTTTT. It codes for CASSLNEKLFF.

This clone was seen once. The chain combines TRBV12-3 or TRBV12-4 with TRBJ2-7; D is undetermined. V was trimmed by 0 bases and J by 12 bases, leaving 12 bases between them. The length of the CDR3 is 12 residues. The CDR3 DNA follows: TGTGCCAGCAGTTTAGCGAGACACCCTCGGTACTTC. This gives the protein CASSLARHPRYF.

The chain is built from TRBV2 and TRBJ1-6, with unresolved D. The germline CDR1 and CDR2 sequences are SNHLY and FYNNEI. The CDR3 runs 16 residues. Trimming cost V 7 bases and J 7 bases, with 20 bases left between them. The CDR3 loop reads CASTYRSVTSNSPLHF. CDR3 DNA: TGTGCCAGCACTTACCGTTCCGTAACTTCGAATTCACCCCTCCACTTT.

The CDR3, as DNA: TGTGCCAGCAGCCGGGGGACGGCGAACACTGAAGCTTTCTTT. Amino acids: CASSRGTANTEAFF. The gene calls are TRBV7-9 and TRBJ1-1, with D maybe TRBD1 (5 bases). Looked up from germline, CDR1 is SEHNR and CDR2 is FQNEAQ (reference sequence). V shed 5 bases and J shed 1 base, with 11 bases lying between them. The CDR3 extends over 14 amino acids.

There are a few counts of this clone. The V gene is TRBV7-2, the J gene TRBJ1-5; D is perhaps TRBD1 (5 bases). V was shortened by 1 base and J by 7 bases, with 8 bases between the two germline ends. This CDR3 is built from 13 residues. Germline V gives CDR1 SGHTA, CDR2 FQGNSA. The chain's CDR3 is CASSLGGIQPQHF. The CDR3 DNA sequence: TGTGCCAGCAGCTTAGGGGGCATCCAGCCCCAGCATTTT.

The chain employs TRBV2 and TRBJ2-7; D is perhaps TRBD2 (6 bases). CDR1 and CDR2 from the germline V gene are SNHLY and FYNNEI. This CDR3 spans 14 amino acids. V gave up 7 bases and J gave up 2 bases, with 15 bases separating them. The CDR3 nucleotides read TGTGCCAGCATCTCGGGGGAAACGGCCTACGAGCAGTACTTC. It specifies CASISGETAYEQYF.

The CDR3 region has the DNA TGTGCCAGCAGCTTAGCGGCAGGAGGCAGCAATCAGCCCCAGCATTTT. Its protein is CASSLAAGGSNQPQHF. The chain combines TRBV7-2 with TRBJ1-5; D is uncertain. The CDR3 contains 16 residues. V was clipped by 0 bases and J by 1 base, with 10 bases between them. CDR1 and CDR2 from the germline V gene are SGHTA and FQGNSA.